The 23 T cell receptor beta chains below all came from one sample that was sequenced in a study of a mutant IDH1 vaccine in newly diagnosed glioma. Assay: immunoSEQ multiplex PCR; the TCRdb copy retains only in-frame clones and omits some. Among approximately 92,000 clones listed, around four fifths were seen once. Regarding time point: baseline, week 1 (first vaccination visit). As for treatment: pre-vaccination baseline after standard-of-care therapy. Sequencing used PBMCs, obtained from a glioma patient treated with radiotherapy, temozolomide or both. These receptors originate from a woman aged 45-59 years with glioma.

This clone came up once. The CDR3, as DNA: TGCGCCAGCAGCTACACCGACAGAGACACAGATACGCAGTATTTT. This gives the protein CASSYTDRDTDTQYF. V usage is TRBV5-1 and J usage is TRBJ2-3; the D gene is possibly TRBD1 (5 bases). The CDR3 contains 15 residues. Germline CDR1 and CDR2: SGHRS and YFSETQ. Trimming took off 3 bases at V and 2 bases at J, with 13 bases between the two ends.

Concerning this clone itself: One junction end does not reproduce the germline sequence, and a read error may be involved. This chain joins TRBV5-4 and TRBJ2-5, with 10 nucleotides matching TRBD1. In germline, CDR1 is SGHNT, CDR2 YYREEE (reference sequence). There are 13 residues in the CDR3. The CDR3 region is CASSFKPAGTGDF. The DNA for the CDR3 is TGTGCCAGCAGCTTCAAGCCTGCCGGGACAGGGGACTTC.

This clone was seen only a few times. The chain links TRBV10-1 to TRBJ1-6; TRBD1 matches at 8 bases. This CDR3 contains 15 residues. Germline V gives CDR1 WNHNN, CDR2 SYGVQD (reference sequence). V lost 6 bases, J lost 10 bases, and 11 bases stayed unmatched. CDR3 DNA sequence: TGCGCCAGCAGGGCCCGGACAGGGATGGCGTCACCCCTCCACTTT. Protein product: CASRARTGMASPLHF.

The chain couples TRBV10-3 to TRBJ2-5; D is unresolved. From germline, CDR1 is ENHRY and CDR2 SYGVKD. The V end lost 3 bases, the J end lost 0 bases, and 8 bases lay between the germline ends. The length of the CDR3 is 14 residues. CDR3 in DNA: TGTGCCATCAGTGACGCACGGAACCAAGAGACCCAGTACTTC. As protein: CAISDARNQETQYF.

The V and J genes are TRBV5-5 and TRBJ1-1; 9 bases are shared with TRBD1. This CDR3 region has 13 residues. V lost 3 bases and J lost 3; bases outside the gene matches: 0. The germline gives CDR1 SGHKS, CDR2 YYEKEE (reference sequence). This CDR3 reads CASSWDRDTEAFF. The CDR3 DNA reads TGTGCCAGCAGCTGGGACAGGGACACTGAAGCTTTCTTT.

The chain is built from TRBV14 and TRBJ2-1; weak D call: TRBD2 (5 bases). V was cut by 1 base and J by 15 bases, with 16 bases left in between. Germline-derived CDR1 and CDR2 are SGHDN and FVKESK. The CDR3 sequence is 13 residues long. CDR3 region: CASSQVFGGIRFF. CDR3 bases: TGTGCCAGCAGCCAAGTCTTTGGAGGAATTCGGTTCTTC. The whole variable domain, filled in from reference TRBV14 and TRBJ2-1, reads EAGVTQFPSHSVIEKGQTVTLRCDPISGHDNLYWYRRVMGKEIKFLLHFVKESKQDESGMPNNRFLAERTGGTYSTLKVQPAELEDSGVYFCASSQVFGGIRFFGPGTRLTVL.

The rearrangement uses TRBV30 and TRBJ2-7, with 8 bases matching TRBD1. Trimming removed 2 bases from V and 8 bases from J; junction bases left unmatched: 14. The CDR3 spans 15 residues. The germline CDR1 and CDR2 sequences are GTSNPN and SVGIG (reference sequence). Here the CDR3 DNA reads TGTGCCTGGAGTTGGAGGGACAGGACAAGCACTCAGCAGTACTTC. Translated, it gives CAWSWRDRTSTQQYF.

The chain has TRBV6-5 and TRBJ1-2, with 9 bases identical to TRBD1. Germline V gene sequence: CDR1 MNHEY, CDR2 SVGAGI. Trimming took 5 bases from V and 5 from J; bases not matched to a gene: 9. The CDR3 runs 15 residues. This CDR3 is CASSLGTGNNYGYTF. DNA for the CDR3: TGTGCCAGCAGTCTTGGGACAGGGAACAATTATGGCTACACCTTC.

This clone was detected once. The chain employs TRBV28 and TRBJ1-6, with 7 bases that match TRBD1. This CDR3 spans 18 amino acids. Germline trimming cut 2 bases from V and 8 bases from J; bases unmatched to any gene: 15. The V gene's germline CDR1 is MDHEN and CDR2 SYDVKM. The CDR3 protein is CASSLIWSIGGGDSPLHF. The CDR3 DNA reads as TGTGCCAGCAGTTTAATTTGGTCCATAGGGGGCGGGGATTCACCCCTCCACTTT. Full variable domain (outside the CDR3, taken from reference TRBV28 and TRBJ1-6): DVKVTQSSRYLVKRTGEKVFLECVQDMDHENMFWYRQDPGLGLRLIYFSYDVKMKEKGDIPEGYSVSREKKERFSLILESASTNQTSMYLCASSLIWSIGGGDSPLHFGNGTRLTVT.

This chain joins TRBV5-1 and TRBJ1-5; 10 bases match TRBD1. The length of the CDR3 is 14 residues. Trimming cost V 5 bases and J 5 bases; bases outside gene matches: 4. Germline V CDR1 and CDR2: SGHRS, YFSETQ. In DNA, the CDR3 is TGCGCCAGCAGACGGGACAGGGGTGATCAGCCCCAGCATTTT. This sequence encodes CASRRDRGDQPQHF.

This clone occurred once. The chain employs TRBV5-4 and TRBJ1-2, with D unclear. The V gene's germline CDR1 is SGHNT and CDR2 YYREEE (reference sequence). The CDR3 contains 15 residues. Trimming stripped 0 bases from V and 2 bases from J, with 11 bases between. For the CDR3, the DNA is TGTGCCAGCAGCTTGGCGGGCAGCTCCAACTATGGCTACACCTTC. Its protein is CASSLAGSSNYGYTF.

The rearrangement joins TRBV25-1 to TRBJ2-3, with TRBD2 as a possible D gene (7 bases). V was cut by 2 bases and J by 2 bases, with 11 bases left in between. The CDR3 is 15 residues long. In germline, CDR1 is MGHDK, CDR2 SYGVNS. In nucleotides, the CDR3 is TGTGCCAGCAGTGAAGGCGGGGGCCCCACAGATACGCAGTATTTT. Its translation is CASSEGGGPTDTQYF.

The CDR3 DNA reads as TGTGCCAGCAGCCAAGATAGGGGACAGGGCGATAATCAGCCCCAGCATTTT. Its translation: CASSQDRGQGDNQPQHF. J is TRBJ1-5 and V is TRBV4-2, with TRBD1 matching 9 bases. This CDR3 region has 17 residues. Per the germline V gene, CDR1 is LGHNA and CDR2 is YNFKEQ. After removal of 0 bases from V and 4 bases from J, the junction contained 7 bases not matched to a gene.

A single count supports this clone. The chain uses TRBV9 and TRBJ2-3, with no clear D. CDR1 and CDR2 (germline): SGDLS, YYNGEE. V lost 2 bases to trimming and J lost 4 bases, with 14 bases between them. This CDR3 spans 15 amino acids. The CDR3 sequence: CASSVFGLVPDTQYF. The CDR3 bases are TGTGCCAGCAGCGTCTTCGGGCTAGTCCCAGATACGCAGTATTTT.

The chain couples TRBV4-3 to TRBJ1-1; TRBD1 aligns across 10 bases. V lost 3 bases and J lost 0; bases outside the gene matches: 4. CDR1 and CDR2 from the germline V gene are LGHNA and YSLEER. This CDR3 contains 16 residues. CDR3 protein: CASSHRDRGLNTEAFF. CDR3 DNA sequence: TGCGCCAGCAGCCACCGGGACAGGGGCCTGAACACTGAAGCTTTCTTT.

This clone appeared a few times. This chain connects TRBV4-1 to TRBJ1-6; no reliable D call. CDR3 length equals 16 residues. Germline-derived CDR1 and CDR2 are MGHRA and YSYEKL. V lost 0 bases, J lost 9 bases, and 15 bases lay in between. CDR3 in amino acids: CASSQDPFLVRSPLHF. The CDR3 DNA is TGCGCCAGCAGCCAAGATCCGTTCCTAGTCCGTTCACCCCTCCACTTT.

V and J are TRBV4-1 and TRBJ1-1, with a tentative D call TRBD1 (6 bases). CDR3 length: 15 residues. V lost 1 base to trimming and J lost 2 bases, with 11 bases between them. Germline V CDR1 and CDR2: MGHRA, YSYEKL. The CDR3 coding sequence is TGCGCCAGCAGCCAAGTTAACAGGGAAAACACTGAAGCTTTCTTT. This translates into CASSQVNRENTEAFF.

The V gene is TRBV7-2, the J gene TRBJ1-2, with TRBD1 as a possible D gene (5 bases). The CDR3 consists of 16 residues. From germline, CDR1 is SGHTA and CDR2 FQGNSA. The V end lost 5 bases, the J end lost 0 bases, and 16 bases lay between the germline ends. CDR3 nucleotide sequence: TGTGCCAGCAGCCCCGTTGGGGCCGTAGCTAACTATGGCTACACCTTC. Translating it yields CASSPVGAVANYGYTF.

The V call is TRBV27, the J call TRBJ1-4; D remains unclear. Germline V gene lookup returns CDR1 MNHEY and CDR2 SMNVEV (reference sequence). Trimming removed 0 bases from V and 8 bases from J, with 19 bases in between. The length of the CDR3 is 17 residues. This CDR3 reads CASSLSGRSAVWEKLFF. In nucleotides, the CDR3 is TGTGCCAGCAGTTTATCAGGCAGAAGCGCCGTGTGGGAAAAACTGTTTTTT.

The chain carries TRBV9 and TRBJ2-2; D gene uncertain. The V and J ends lost 0 bases and 6 bases respectively, with 9 bases between them. Germline loops: CDR1 SGDLS, CDR2 YYNGEE. The length of the CDR3 is 14 residues. This CDR3 is CASSVGVRPGELFF. In DNA form, the CDR3 reads TGTGCCAGCAGCGTAGGAGTGAGGCCCGGGGAGCTGTTTTTT.

This clone was recorded only once. The genes are TRBV2 and TRBJ2-5, with unresolved D. Germline lookup yields CDR1 SNHLY and CDR2 FYNNEI. Trimming cost V 6 bases and J 5 bases, with 10 bases left between them. This CDR3 is built from 12 residues. CDR3 DNA: TGTGCCAGCAGCACCGTGAGGGAGACCCAGTACTTC. Protein: CASSTVRETQYF.

The rearrangement links TRBV6-1 to TRBJ2-7; 9 nucleotides match TRBD1. Per germline, CDR1 MNHNS and CDR2 SASEGT. The CDR3 is 15 amino acids. Germline trimming cut 4 bases from V and 0 bases from J; bases unmatched to any gene: 4. Written as DNA, the CDR3 is TGTGCCAGCAGTGTGGGACAGGGACTCTCCTACGAGCAGTACTTC. Translating gives CASSVGQGLSYEQYF.

In this sample, this clone turned up once. The chain employs TRBV5-8 and TRBJ1-6, with D hard to call. The CDR3 runs to 12 residues. Germline V gene lookup returns CDR1 SGHTS and CDR2 YDEGEE. Between the trimmed V and J ends, which lost 0 bases and 6 bases, there was a span of 1 base. CDR3 residues: CASSLGNSPLHF. In nucleotides, the CDR3 is TGTGCCAGCAGCTTGGGTAATTCACCCCTCCACTTT.